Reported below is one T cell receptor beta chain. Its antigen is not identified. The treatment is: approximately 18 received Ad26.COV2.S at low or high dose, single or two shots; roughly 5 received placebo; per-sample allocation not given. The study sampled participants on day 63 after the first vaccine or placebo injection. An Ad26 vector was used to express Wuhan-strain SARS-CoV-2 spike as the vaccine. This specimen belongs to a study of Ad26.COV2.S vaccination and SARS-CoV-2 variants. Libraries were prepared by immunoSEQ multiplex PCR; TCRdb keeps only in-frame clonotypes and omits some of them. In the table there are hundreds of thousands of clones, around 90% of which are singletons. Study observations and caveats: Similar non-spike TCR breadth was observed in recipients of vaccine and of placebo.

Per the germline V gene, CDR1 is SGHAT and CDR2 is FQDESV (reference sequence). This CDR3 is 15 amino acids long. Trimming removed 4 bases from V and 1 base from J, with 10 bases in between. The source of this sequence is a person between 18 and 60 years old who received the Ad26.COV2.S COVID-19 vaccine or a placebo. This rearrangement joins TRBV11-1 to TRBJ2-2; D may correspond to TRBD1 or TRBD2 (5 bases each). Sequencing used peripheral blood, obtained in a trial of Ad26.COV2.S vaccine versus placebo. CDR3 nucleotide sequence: TGTGCCAGCAGCTGGGACGGAGTGAACACCGGGGAGCTGTTTTTT. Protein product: CASSWDGVNTGELFF.